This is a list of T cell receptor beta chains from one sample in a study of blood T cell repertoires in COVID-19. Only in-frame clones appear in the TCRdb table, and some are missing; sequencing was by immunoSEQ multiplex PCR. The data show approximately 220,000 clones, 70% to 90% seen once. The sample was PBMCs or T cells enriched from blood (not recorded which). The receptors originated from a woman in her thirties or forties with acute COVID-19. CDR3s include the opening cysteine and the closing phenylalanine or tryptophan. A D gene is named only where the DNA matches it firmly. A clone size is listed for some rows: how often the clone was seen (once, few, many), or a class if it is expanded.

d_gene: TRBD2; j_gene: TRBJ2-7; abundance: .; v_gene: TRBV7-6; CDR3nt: TGTGCCAGCAGCTTAGGGGCGGCTAGCGGGAGTTACGAGCAGTACTTC; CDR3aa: CASSLGAASGSYEQYF
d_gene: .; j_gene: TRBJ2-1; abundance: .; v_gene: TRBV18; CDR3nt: TGTGCCAGCTCACCAAGATTAGGACAGACGTACAATGAGCAGTTCTTC; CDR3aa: CASSPRLGQTYNEQFF
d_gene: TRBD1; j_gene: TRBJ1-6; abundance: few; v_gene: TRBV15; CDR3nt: TGTGCCACCAGCCCGGGACAGGGGGGCGTCTATAATTCACCCCTCCACTTT; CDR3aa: CATSPGQGGVYNSPLHF
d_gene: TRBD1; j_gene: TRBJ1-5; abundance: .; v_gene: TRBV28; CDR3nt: TGTGCCAGCAGGGAAACAGGGGGCGGCCAGCCCCAGCATTTT; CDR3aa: CASRETGGGQPQHF
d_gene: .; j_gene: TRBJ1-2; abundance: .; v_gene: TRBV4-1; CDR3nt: TGCGCCAGCAGCCAAGGGCTGACAGACTATGGCTACACCTTC; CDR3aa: CASSQGLTDYGYTF
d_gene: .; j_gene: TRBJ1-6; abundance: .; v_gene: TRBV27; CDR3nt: TGTGCCAGCACCCCGGGGGGTTTTGAGGATTCACCCCTCCACTTT; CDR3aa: CASTPGGFEDSPLHF
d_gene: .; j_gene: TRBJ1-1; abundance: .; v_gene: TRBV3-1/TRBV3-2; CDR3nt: TGTGCCAGCAGCCAAGTTCTGGGCCGAGCTTTCTTT; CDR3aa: CASSQVLGRAFF
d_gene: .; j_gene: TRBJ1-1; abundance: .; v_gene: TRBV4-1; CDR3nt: TGCGCCAGCAGCCACGGAATGACAGTAGAGAGTGAAGCTTTCTTT; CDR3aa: CASSHGMTVESEAFF
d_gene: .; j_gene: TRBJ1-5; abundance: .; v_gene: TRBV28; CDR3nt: TGTGCCAGCAGTTCGCGGAGTTATCAGCCCCAGCATTTT; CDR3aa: CASSSRSYQPQHF
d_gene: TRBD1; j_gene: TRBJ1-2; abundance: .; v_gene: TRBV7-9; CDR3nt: TGTGCCAGCAGGCTAACAGGGGGCGGGAATGGCTACACCTTC; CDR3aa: CASRLTGGGNGYTF
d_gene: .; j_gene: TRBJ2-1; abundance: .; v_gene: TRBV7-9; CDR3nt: TGTGCCAGCAGCTTAGTATCGAGGAATGAGCAGTTCTTC; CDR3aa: CASSLVSRNEQFF
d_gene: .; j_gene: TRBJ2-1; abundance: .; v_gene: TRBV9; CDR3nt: TGTGCCAGCAGCCCCGCTGTAGGTCGGGATGAGCAGTTCTTC; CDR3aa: CASSPAVGRDEQFF
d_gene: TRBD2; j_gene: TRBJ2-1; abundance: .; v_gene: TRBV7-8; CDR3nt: TGTGCCAGCAGCTTATTAGCTGCGCGACTAGCGGGGAATGAGCAGTTCTTC; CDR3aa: CASSLLAARLAGNEQFF
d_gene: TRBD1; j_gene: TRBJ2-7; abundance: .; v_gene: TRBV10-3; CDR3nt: TGTGCCATCAGTGCATCGGGACAGGGCTACGAGCAGTACTTC; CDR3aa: CAISASGQGYEQYF
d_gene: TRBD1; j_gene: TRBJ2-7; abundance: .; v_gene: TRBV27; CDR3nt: TGTGCCAGCAGTTTATGGGGCGGACAGGCCTCATACGAGCAGTACTTC; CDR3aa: CASSLWGGQASYEQYF
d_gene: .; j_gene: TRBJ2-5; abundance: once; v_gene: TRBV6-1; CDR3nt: TGTGCCAGCAGTGAAGGGACAAATCAAGAGACCCAGTACTTC; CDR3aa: CASSEGTNQETQYF
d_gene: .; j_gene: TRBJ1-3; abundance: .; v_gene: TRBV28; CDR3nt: TGTGCCAGCAGCCTGAGCGGAGCTGGAAACACCATATATTTT; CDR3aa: CASSLSGAGNTIYF
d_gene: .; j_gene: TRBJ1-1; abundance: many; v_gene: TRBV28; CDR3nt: TGTGCCAGCAGTTTCCTACAGGAGAACACTGAAGCTTTCTTT; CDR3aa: CASSFLQENTEAFF
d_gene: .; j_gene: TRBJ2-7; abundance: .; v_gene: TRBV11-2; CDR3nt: TGTGCCAGCACCAACATGCCCCGGAGGTACGAGCAGTACTTC; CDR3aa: CASTNMPRRYEQYF
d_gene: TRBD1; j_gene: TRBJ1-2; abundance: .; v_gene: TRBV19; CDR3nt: TGTGCCACCCGGACAGGGGGATATGGCTACACCTTC; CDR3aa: CATRTGGYGYTF
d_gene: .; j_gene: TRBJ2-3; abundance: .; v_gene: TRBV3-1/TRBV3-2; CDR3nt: TGTGCCAGCAGCCAAGACAAGGTGGGAGCCCCGCAGTATTTT; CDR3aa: CASSQDKVGAPQYF
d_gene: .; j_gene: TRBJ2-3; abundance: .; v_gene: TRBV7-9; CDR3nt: TGTGCCAGCAGCCCACGACTAGGCCGGGATAGGGATACGCAGTATTTT; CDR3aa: CASSPRLGRDRDTQYF
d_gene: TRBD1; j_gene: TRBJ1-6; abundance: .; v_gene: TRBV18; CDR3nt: TGTGCCAGCTCACAATCCTCGGACAGGGCGCGTTCACCCCTCCACTTT; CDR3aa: CASSQSSDRARSPLHF
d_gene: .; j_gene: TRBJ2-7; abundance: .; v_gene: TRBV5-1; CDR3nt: TGCGCCAGCAGCTTGGCCCCTGCTGCCTCTAACGAGCAGTACTTC; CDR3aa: CASSLAPAASNEQYF
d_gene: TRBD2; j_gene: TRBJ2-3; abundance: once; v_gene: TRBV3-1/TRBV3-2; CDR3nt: TGTGCCAGCAGCCTCCTGACTAGCGGGAATGGGGCAGATACGCAGTATTTT; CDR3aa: CASSLLTSGNGADTQYF
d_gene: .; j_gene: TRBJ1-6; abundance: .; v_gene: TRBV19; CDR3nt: TGTGCCAGTAGCCACAGGACCTATAATTCACCCCTCCACTTT; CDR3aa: CASSHRTYNSPLHF
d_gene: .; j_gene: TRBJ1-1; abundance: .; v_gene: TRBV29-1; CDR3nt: TGCAGCGTCGGCAGGGATCGGACTGAAGCTTTCTTT; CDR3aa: CSVGRDRTEAFF
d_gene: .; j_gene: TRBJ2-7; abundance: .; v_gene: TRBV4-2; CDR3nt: TGTGCCAGCAGCCAAGATGGAGGGACCTACGAGCAGTACTTC; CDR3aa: CASSQDGGTYEQYF
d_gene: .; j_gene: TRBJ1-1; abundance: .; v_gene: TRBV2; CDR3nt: TGTGCCAGCAGGGCAAGGGAGGGTACTGAAGCTTTCTTT; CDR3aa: CASRAREGTEAFF
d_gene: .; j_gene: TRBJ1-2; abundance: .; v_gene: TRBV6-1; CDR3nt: TGTGCCAGCAGTGAAGATTGGGGGGGGTACACCTTC; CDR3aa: CASSEDWGGYTF
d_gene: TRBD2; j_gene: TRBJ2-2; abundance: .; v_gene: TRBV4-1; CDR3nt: TGCGCCAGCAGCCAAGGAGCTAGCGGGAGACAGAACACCGGGGAGCTGTTTTTT; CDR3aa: CASSQGASGRQNTGELFF
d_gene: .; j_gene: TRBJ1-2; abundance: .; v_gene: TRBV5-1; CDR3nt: TGCGCCAGCAGCTTGGATAGACAGACGGACTATGGCTACACCTTC; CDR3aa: CASSLDRQTDYGYTF
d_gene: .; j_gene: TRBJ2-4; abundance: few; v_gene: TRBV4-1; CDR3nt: TGCGCCAGCAGCCAAGAAGTTAGCGCATACATTCAGTACTTC; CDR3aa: CASSQEVSAYIQYF